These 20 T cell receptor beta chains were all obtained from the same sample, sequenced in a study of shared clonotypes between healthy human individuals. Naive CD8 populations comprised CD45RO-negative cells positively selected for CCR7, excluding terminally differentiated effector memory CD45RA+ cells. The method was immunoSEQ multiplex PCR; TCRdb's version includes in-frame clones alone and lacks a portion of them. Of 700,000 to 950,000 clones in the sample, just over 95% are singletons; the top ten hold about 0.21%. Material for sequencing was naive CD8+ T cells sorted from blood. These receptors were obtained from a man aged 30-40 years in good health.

CDR3 amino acids: CASSHHPTVSSYEQYF. Here the CDR3 DNA reads TGTGCCAGCAGTCACCACCCGACAGTGAGCTCCTACGAGCAGTACTTC. The gene calls are TRBV28 and TRBJ2-7, with TRBD1 as a possible D gene (5 bases). Trimming shortened V by 5 bases and J by 0 bases, and 17 bases separated the two germline ends. Germline V lookup: CDR1 MDHEN, CDR2 SYDVKM. This CDR3 is built from 16 residues.

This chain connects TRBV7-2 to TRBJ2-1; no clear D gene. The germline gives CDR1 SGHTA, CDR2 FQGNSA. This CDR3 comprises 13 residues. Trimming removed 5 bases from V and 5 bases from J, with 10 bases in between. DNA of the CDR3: TGTGCCAGCAGCGACCCCCCCCACAATGAGCAGTTCTTC. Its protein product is CASSDPPHNEQFF.

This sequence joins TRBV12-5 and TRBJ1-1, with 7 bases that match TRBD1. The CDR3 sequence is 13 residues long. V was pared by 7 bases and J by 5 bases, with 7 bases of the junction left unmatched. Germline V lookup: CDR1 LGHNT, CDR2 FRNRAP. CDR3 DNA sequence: TGTGCTAGTGTTCAGGGGGATCGGACTGAAGCTTTCTTT. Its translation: CASVQGDRTEAFF.

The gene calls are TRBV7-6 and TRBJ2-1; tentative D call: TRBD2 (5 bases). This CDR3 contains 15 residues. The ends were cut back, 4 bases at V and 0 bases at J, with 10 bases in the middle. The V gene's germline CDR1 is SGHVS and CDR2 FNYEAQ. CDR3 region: CASSSAVSSYNEQFF. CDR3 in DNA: TGTGCCAGCAGCTCAGCGGTTAGCTCCTACAATGAGCAGTTCTTC.

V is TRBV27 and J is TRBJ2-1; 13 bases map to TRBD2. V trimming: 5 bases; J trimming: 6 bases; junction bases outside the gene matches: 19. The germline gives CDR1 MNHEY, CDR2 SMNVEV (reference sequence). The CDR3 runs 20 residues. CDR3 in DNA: TGTGCCAGCAGTCAGATATCAGGACTAGCGGGAGATCAGAGCCTCAATGAGCAGTTCTTC. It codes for CASSQISGLAGDQSLNEQFF.

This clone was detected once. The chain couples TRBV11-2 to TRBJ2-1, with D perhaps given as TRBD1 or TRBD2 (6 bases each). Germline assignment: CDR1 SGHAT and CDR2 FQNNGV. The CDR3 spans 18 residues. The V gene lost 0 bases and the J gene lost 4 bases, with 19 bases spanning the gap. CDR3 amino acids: CASSLDHGGPSRYNEQFF. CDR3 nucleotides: TGTGCCAGCAGCTTAGATCATGGGGGGCCCAGTCGGTACAATGAGCAGTTCTTC.

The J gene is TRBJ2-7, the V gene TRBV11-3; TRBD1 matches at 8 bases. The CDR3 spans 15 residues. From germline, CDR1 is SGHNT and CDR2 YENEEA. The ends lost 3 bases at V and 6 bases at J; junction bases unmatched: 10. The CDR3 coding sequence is TGTGCCAGCAGCTTCTATCGGACAGGGTCAGTCGAGCAGTACTTC. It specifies CASSFYRTGSVEQYF.

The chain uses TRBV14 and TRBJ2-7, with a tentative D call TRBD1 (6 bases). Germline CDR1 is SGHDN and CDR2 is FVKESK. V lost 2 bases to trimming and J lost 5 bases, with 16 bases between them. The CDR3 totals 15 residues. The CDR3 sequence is CASSQFPRGPNEQYF. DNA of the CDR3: TGTGCCAGCAGCCAATTCCCCAGGGGACCCAACGAGCAGTACTTC. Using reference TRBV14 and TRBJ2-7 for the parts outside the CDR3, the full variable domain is EAGVTQFPSHSVIEKGQTVTLRCDPISGHDNLYWYRRVMGKEIKFLLHFVKESKQDESGMPNNRFLAERTGGTYSTLKVQPAELEDSGVYFCASSQFPRGPNEQYFGPGTRLTVT.

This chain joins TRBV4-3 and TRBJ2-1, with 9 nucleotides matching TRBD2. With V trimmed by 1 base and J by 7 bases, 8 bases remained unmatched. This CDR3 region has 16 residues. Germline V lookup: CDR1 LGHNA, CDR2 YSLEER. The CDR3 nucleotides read TGCGCCAGCAGCCAAGCCCTAGCGGGGCCTGGGAATGAGCAGTTCTTC. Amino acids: CASSQALAGPGNEQFF.

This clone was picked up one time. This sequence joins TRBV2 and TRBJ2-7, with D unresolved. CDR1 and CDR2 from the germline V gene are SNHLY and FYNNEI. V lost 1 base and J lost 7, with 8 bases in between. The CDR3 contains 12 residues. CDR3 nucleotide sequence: TGTGCCAGCAGTGAAGGCGGTAGGGAGCAGTACTTC. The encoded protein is CASSEGGREQYF.

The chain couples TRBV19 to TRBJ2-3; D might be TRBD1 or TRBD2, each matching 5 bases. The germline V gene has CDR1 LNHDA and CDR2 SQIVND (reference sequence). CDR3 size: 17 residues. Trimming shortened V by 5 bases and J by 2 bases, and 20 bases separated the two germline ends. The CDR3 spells CASSGGSGLSFTDTQYF. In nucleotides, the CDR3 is TGTGCCAGTAGTGGGGGATCCGGCTTAAGCTTCACAGATACGCAGTATTTT.

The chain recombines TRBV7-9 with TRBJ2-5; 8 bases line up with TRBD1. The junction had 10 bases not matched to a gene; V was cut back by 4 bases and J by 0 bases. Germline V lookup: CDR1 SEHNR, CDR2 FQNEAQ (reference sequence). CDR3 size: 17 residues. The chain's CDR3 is CASSSGGAPKYQETQYF. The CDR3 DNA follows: TGTGCCAGCAGCTCAGGGGGCGCTCCCAAATACCAAGAGACCCAGTACTTC. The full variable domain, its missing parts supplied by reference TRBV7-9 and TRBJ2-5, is DTGVSQNPRHKITKRGQNVTFRCDPISEHNRLYWYRQTLGQGPEFLTYFQNEAQLEKSRLLSDRFSAERPKGSFSTLEIQRTEQGDSAMYLCASSSGGAPKYQETQYFGPGTRLLVL.

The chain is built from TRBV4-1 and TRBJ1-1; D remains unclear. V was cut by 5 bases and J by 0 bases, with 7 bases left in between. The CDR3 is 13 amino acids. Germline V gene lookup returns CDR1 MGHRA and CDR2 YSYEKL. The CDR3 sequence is CASSGGMNTEAFF. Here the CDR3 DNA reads TGCGCCAGCAGCGGAGGGATGAACACTGAAGCTTTCTTT.

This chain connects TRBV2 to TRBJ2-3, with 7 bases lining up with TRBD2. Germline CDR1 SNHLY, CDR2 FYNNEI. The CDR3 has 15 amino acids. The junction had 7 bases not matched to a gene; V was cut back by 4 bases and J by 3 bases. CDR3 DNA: TGTGCCAGCAGTGGAGGTAGCGGGCGGACAGATACGCAGTATTTT. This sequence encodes CASSGGSGRTDTQYF.

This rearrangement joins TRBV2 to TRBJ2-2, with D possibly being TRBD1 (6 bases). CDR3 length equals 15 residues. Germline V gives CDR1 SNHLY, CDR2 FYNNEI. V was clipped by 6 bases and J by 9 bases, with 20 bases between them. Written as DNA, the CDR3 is TGTGCCAGCAGCGGACAGCTCCTTCGGCACCGGGAGCTGTTTTTT. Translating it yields CASSGQLLRHRELFF.

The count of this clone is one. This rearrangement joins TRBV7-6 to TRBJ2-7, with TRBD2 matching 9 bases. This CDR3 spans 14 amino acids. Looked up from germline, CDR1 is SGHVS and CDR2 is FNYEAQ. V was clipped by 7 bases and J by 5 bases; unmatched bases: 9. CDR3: CASNTLAGEDEQYF. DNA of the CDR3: TGTGCCAGCAACACTTTAGCGGGAGAGGACGAGCAGTACTTC.

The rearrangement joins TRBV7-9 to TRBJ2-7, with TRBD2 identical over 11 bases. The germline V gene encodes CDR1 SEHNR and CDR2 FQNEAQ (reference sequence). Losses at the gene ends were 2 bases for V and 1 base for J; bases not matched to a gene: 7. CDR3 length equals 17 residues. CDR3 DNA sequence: TGTGCCAGCAGCTTACCTAGCGGGAGGACTCGTTCCTACGAGCAGTACTTC. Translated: CASSLPSGRTRSYEQYF.

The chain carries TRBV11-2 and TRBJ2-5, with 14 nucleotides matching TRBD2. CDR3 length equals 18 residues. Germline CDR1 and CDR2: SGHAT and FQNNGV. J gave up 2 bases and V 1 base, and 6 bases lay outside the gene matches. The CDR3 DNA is TGTGCCAGCAGCTTAGGACTAGCGGGAGGGCCGGAACAAGAGACCCAGTACTTC. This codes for CASSLGLAGGPEQETQYF.

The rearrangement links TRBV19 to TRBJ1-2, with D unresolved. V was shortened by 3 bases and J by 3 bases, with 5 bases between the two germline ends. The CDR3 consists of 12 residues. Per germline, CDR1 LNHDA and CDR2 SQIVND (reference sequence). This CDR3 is CASSMLDYGYTF. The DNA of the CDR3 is TGTGCCAGTAGTATGCTGGACTATGGCTACACCTTC.

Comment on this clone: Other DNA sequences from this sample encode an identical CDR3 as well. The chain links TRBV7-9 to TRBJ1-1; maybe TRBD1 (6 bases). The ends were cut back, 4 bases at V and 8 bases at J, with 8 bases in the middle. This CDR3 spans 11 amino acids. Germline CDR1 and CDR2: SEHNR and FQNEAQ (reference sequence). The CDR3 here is CASSSGQEAFF. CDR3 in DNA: TGTGCCAGCAGCTCCGGACAGGAAGCTTTCTTT.